This entry concerns a single TCR beta chain. No cell sorting was done before RNA was extracted from the tissue. Three rounds of nested PCR, following a modified ARM-PCR protocol, produced the TCRbeta library. MiXCR, applied by TCRdb to the multiplex PCR reads, yields one record per CDR3 protein. This table holds about 93,000 distinct CDR3 sequences, approximately 65% found once. This specimen comes from a study of tumor and adjacent non-tumor tissue in lung cancer. V dropped 7 bases and J dropped 5; count of bases not matched to a gene: 10. This CDR3 comprises 15 residues. CDR1 and CDR2 (germline): SGHAT, FQNNGV.

This TCR was recovered from a man aged 55-75 years with non-small cell lung cancer. Sequencing used lung tumor tissue. The chain is built from TRBV11-2 and TRBJ2-1, with 8 bases aligning to TRBD2. The CDR3 reads CASKLSGTLNNEQFF. CDR3 nucleotides: TGTGCCAGCAAACTTAGCGGGACGCTTAACAATGAGCAGTTCTTC. Variable domain in full (rest from reference TRBV11-2 and TRBJ2-1): EAGVAQSPRYKIIEKRQSVAFWCNPISGHATLYWYQQILGQGPKLLIQFQNNGVVDDSQLPKDRFSAERLKGVDSTLKIQPAKLEDSAVYLCASKLSGTLNNEQFFGPGTRLTVL.